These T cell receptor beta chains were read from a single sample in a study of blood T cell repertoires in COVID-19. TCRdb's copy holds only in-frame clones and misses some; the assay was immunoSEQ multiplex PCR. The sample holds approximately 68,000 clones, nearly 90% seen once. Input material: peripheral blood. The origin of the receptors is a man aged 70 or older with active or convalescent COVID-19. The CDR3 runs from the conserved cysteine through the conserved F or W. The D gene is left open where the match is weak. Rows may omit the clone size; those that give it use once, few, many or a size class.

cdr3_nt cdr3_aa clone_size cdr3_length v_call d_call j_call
TGTGCCAGTAGTATAGAAAGACGGCCGAGGGAGACCCAGTACTTC CASSIERRPRETQYF - 15 TRBV19 - TRBJ2-5
TGTGCCACCTCCGTGACAGGCTACGGGGATTCACCCCTCCACTTT CATSVTGYGDSPLHF - 15 TRBV27 - TRBJ1-6
TGTGCCAGCAGCCCTTTCGGGGGTAAGGGCACAGATACGCAGTATTTT CASSPFGGKGTDTQYF - 16 TRBV7-8 - TRBJ2-3
TGTGCCAGCAGCTTAGGACAGGACTACGAGCAGTACTTC CASSLGQDYEQYF - 13 TRBV11-3 - TRBJ2-7
TGTGCCATCACGGGTGGAGGGGTCTATGGCTACACCTTC CAITGGGVYGYTF - 13 TRBV10-3 - TRBJ1-2
TGTGCCAGCAGCATTACGCGGGGGCGCACAGATACGCAGTATTTT CASSITRGRTDTQYF - 15 TRBV7-9 - TRBJ2-3
TGTGCCAGCAGTGACAGGCAGAACTACGAGCAGTACTTC CASSDRQNYEQYF - 13 TRBV6-1 - TRBJ2-7
TGTGCCAGCAGCCTTAATCTCAGGGGGCCGGGGACTGAAGCTTTCTTT CASSLNLRGPGTEAFF - 16 TRBV28 TRBD1 TRBJ1-1
TGTGCCAGCAGCCAAAAGACCCCCCTGGCAGCGCAAGAGACCCAGTACTTC CASSQKTPLAAQETQYF - 17 TRBV14 - TRBJ2-5
TGTGCCAGCAGCGGGGCTAGCGGGGTCAGGATCACAGATACGCAGTATTTT CASSGASGVRITDTQYF - 17 TRBV9 TRBD2 TRBJ2-3
TGTGCCAGCAGCCGGACAGGGAGGGGGTACATGAACACTGAAGCTTTCTTT CASSRTGRGYMNTEAFF once 17 TRBV28 TRBD1 TRBJ1-1
TGTGCCAGTAGCGACAGGGGACTTAGGGGCTATGGAGGCTACACCTTC CASSDRGLRGYGGYTF - 16 TRBV19 TRBD1 TRBJ1-2
TGTGCCAGCAGTGAACGGGGCAGGGGGGCCCGCACAGATACGCAGTATTTT CASSERGRGARTDTQYF - 17 TRBV6-1 - TRBJ2-3
TGTGCCAGCAGTCCGGCCAGACAAGAGGCTTTCTTT CASSPARQEAFF - 12 TRBV6-5 - TRBJ1-1
TGCGCCAGCAGTCAATCGGTATCAGGAGGTAACGAGACCCAGTACTTC CASSQSVSGGNETQYF - 16 TRBV23-1 - TRBJ2-5
TGTGCCAGCAGCCCGGGGGGCCTTCCAGATACGCAGTATTTT CASSPGGLPDTQYF - 14 TRBV3-1/TRBV3-2 - TRBJ2-3
TGTGCCAGCAGGTACCACGGGGATAATATACCCCTCCACTTT CASRYHGDNIPLHF few 14 TRBV28 - TRBJ1-6
TGCGCCAGCAGCCGCCTAACAGGAGCAACTAATGAAAAACTGTTTTTT CASSRLTGATNEKLFF - 16 TRBV4-1 - TRBJ1-4
TGTGCCAGCAGGCGTTTCACTGAAGCTTTCTTT CASRRFTEAFF - 11 TRBV27 - TRBJ1-1
TGCAGCGTTGAAGGGACTAGCGGGAGGAGCGCCTACAATGAGCAGTTCTTC CSVEGTSGRSAYNEQFF - 17 TRBV29-1 TRBD2 TRBJ2-1
TGTGCCAGCAGCCGGGGACTAGCGGAAGAGACCCAGTACTTC CASSRGLAEETQYF - 14 TRBV7-9 TRBD2 TRBJ2-5
TGTGCCAGCAGTGAACTTGGCGGGAACTCCTACGAGCAGTACTTC CASSELGGNSYEQYF - 15 TRBV2 - TRBJ2-7
TGCGCCAGCAGCTTGGGCCCCGAGGGTGAAAAACTGTTTTTT CASSLGPEGEKLFF - 14 TRBV5-1 - TRBJ1-4
TGTGCCAGCAGTAGCCCCCATGCGGGAGGGCCTTACAATGAGCAGTTCTTC CASSSPHAGGPYNEQFF - 17 TRBV6-2/TRBV6-3 TRBD2 TRBJ2-1
TGTGCCAGCAGCCACCAGGGGGGCAATTCACCCCTCCACTTT CASSHQGGNSPLHF - 14 TRBV3-1/TRBV3-2 TRBD1 TRBJ1-6
TGTGCCAGCAGCGGCGGACTAGCGACATCGCTCACCCGCGAGACCCAGTACTTC CASSGGLATSLTRETQYF - 18 TRBV9 TRBD2 TRBJ2-5
TGTGCCAGCAGCCGGACTAGCGGGAGGGCTGGGGCCAACGTCCTGACTTTC CASSRTSGRAGANVLTF - 17 TRBV7-3 TRBD2 TRBJ2-6
TGTGCCAGCAGCCAAGAAGCCAGGGGGCAGGGCTACACCTTC CASSQEARGQGYTF once 14 TRBV3-1/TRBV3-2 TRBD1 TRBJ1-2
TGTGCCAGCAGTTTTAGACAGTTAGCTAATTCACCCCTCCACTTT CASSFRQLANSPLHF - 15 TRBV6-6 - TRBJ1-6
TGTGCCACCAGCAGGGAGCGGGAGGGCTACGAGCAGTACTTC CATSREREGYEQYF - 14 TRBV15 TRBD2 TRBJ2-7
TGCGCCAGCAGCTTGGTCCGGGGGGGCCTCCGGGGTTCGCAGTATTTT CASSLVRGGLRGSQYF - 16 TRBV5-1 TRBD2 TRBJ2-3
TGTGCCAGCAGGGACAGGGGGCGAGGCACCGGGGAGCTGTTTTTT CASRDRGRGTGELFF - 15 TRBV6-5 TRBD1 TRBJ2-2
TGTGCCAGCTCACCCCTTCCGAACACCGGGGAGCTGTTTTTT CASSPLPNTGELFF - 14 TRBV18 - TRBJ2-2
TGTGCCAGCAGCTTCGAGAGAGACAGAGCCCGTAACTATGGCTACACCTTC CASSFERDRARNYGYTF - 17 TRBV7-9 - TRBJ1-2
TGTGCCAGTAGTACAGGACTCTCTGGGCGGCCCCAGCATTTT CASSTGLSGRPQHF - 14 TRBV19 - TRBJ1-5
TGTGCCAGCAGCCAACCGGATCAAGTGGGCTCAGATACGCAGTATTTT CASSQPDQVGSDTQYF - 16 TRBV4-2 - TRBJ2-3
TGTGCCAGCAGTTCGACGGGGACTCCTAAAGAGACCCAGTACTTC CASSSTGTPKETQYF few 15 TRBV6-5 - TRBJ2-5
TGCGCCAGCAGTAGGGCTAGCGGGAGCCAAGAGACCCAGTACTTC CASSRASGSQETQYF - 15 TRBV10-1 TRBD2 TRBJ2-5
TGTGCCAGCAGCGTAGGTGTGGAGCCATCTCGGAATTCACCCCTCCACTTT CASSVGVEPSRNSPLHF - 17 TRBV9 - TRBJ1-6
TGTGCCAGCAGCCGACAGGTTACGGAGACCCAGTACTTC CASSRQVTETQYF - 13 TRBV3-1/TRBV3-2 - TRBJ2-5
TGTGCCAGCAGCTTCCCCGGGAGTTCCTACGAGCAGTACTTC CASSFPGSSYEQYF - 14 TRBV7-9 - TRBJ2-7
TGTGCCAGCAGTGCCTCGGAGGCAAACACTGAAGCTTTCTTT CASSASEANTEAFF - 14 TRBV27 - TRBJ1-1
TGTGCCAGCAGACCGAGCGGGACATCCTACGAGCAGTACTTC CASRPSGTSYEQYF once 14 TRBV6-6 - TRBJ2-7
TGTGCCAGCAGTTCACAGGGGTTCTATGGCTACACCTTC CASSSQGFYGYTF - 13 TRBV27 TRBD1 TRBJ1-2
TGTGCCAGTTGGCCTAGCGGGAGGGCCACCGGGGAGCTGTTTTTT CASWPSGRATGELFF - 15 TRBV19 TRBD2 TRBJ2-2
TGTGCCAGTGGAAATGACATAATCTATGGCTACACCTTC CASGNDIIYGYTF - 13 TRBV19 - TRBJ1-2
TGTGCCAGCAGCATAAGGTACGGGACAGGGGTTTTTGGCTACACCTTC CASSIRYGTGVFGYTF - 16 TRBV5-8 TRBD1 TRBJ1-2
TGTGCCAGCAGCTTGGGTCCTCAGGGGCGATGGGACGAGCAGTACTTC CASSLGPQGRWDEQYF - 16 TRBV5-5 - TRBJ2-7
TGTGCCAGTAGTATGGGGGCCGGATTGAACACTGAAGCTTTCTTT CASSMGAGLNTEAFF once 15 TRBV19 - TRBJ1-1
TGTGCCAGCAGCGAGACTAGCGGAAGCTCCTACGAGCAGTACTTC CASSETSGSSYEQYF - 15 TRBV3-1/TRBV3-2 TRBD2 TRBJ2-7
TGTGCCAGCAGCTTGAAGGCTGCAGGGGGAGCAGATACGCAGTATTTT CASSLKAAGGADTQYF - 16 TRBV5-4 TRBD1 TRBJ2-3
TGTGCCAGCAGCTTATTGCGGCCCGGGGGAACCGGGGAGCTGTTTTTT CASSLLRPGGTGELFF few 16 TRBV7-3 - TRBJ2-2
TGTGCCAGCAGCTTATTCCCAGGGGTCGGGGAGCTGTTTTTT CASSLFPGVGELFF once 14 TRBV11-3 - TRBJ2-2
TGCGCCAGCAGCGGGGGACAGACTTACTATGGCTACACCTTC CASSGGQTYYGYTF - 14 TRBV5-1 TRBD1 TRBJ1-2
TGTGCCAGCAGCGTAGAGGCAGGTACTCAGCCCCAGCATTTT CASSVEAGTQPQHF - 14 TRBV9 - TRBJ1-5
TGTGCCAGTAGTACGACGGGGGGGCAAGAGACCCAGTACTTC CASSTTGGQETQYF - 14 TRBV19 TRBD2 TRBJ2-5
TGTGCCAGCGACAGGGTTTGCTACGAGCAGTACTTC CASDRVCYEQYF - 12 TRBV5-6 TRBD1 TRBJ2-7